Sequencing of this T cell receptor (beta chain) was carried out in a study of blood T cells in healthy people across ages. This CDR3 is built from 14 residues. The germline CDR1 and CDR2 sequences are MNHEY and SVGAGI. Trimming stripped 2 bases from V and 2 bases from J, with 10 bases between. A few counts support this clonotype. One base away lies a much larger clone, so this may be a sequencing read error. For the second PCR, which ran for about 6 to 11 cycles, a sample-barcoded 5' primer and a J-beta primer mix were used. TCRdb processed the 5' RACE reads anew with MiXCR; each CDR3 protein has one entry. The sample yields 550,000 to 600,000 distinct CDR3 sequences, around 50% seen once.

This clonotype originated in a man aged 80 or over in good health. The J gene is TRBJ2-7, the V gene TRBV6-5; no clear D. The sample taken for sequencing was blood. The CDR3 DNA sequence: TGTGCCAGCAGTTACGCGGCCAGAGCCTACGAGCAGTACTTC. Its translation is CASSYAARAYEQYF.